The 23 T cell receptor beta chains in this list originate from one sample, sequenced in a study of human T cells and chemical hapten exposure. TCRdb re-called the RACE reads with MiXCR, one entry per CDR3 protein. The sample yields approximately 350,000 distinct CDR3 sequences, approximately 6.3% seen once. As for time point: patch test 1, 2 weeks after DPC sensitization. Treatment specified: therapeutic diphenylcyclopropenone sensitization with weekly scalp DPC. The input for sequencing was whole blood, taken in connection with sensitization to the hapten diphenylcyclopropenone (DPC). The origin of the receptors is a woman under 30 with alopecia areata. Some clones in this sample may be carry-over from other donors' samples.

The table lists this clonotype with a few counts. The chain combines TRBV6-5 with TRBJ2-3; 8 bases are a match to TRBD2. The junction had 12 bases not matched to a gene; V was cut back by 5 bases and J by 2 bases. The CDR3 loop spans 17 amino acids. Per germline, CDR1 MNHEY and CDR2 SVGAGI. CDR3 sequence: CASSPYGRGDATDTQYF. In DNA, the CDR3 is TGTGCCAGCAGTCCGTACGGGAGGGGGGACGCCACAGATACGCAGTATTTT.

This clonotype occurred a few times. V and J are TRBV9 and TRBJ2-7; TRBD1 matches 8 bases. Trimming took 0 bases from V and 5 from J; bases not matched to a gene: 7. Germline lookup yields CDR1 SGDLS and CDR2 YYNGEE. The CDR3 loop spans 15 amino acids. The CDR3: CASSVDGQGYHEQYF. Written as DNA, the CDR3 is TGTGCCAGCAGCGTAGACGGACAGGGTTACCACGAGCAGTACTTC.

This clonotype was recorded many times. V usage is TRBV7-2 and J usage is TRBJ2-3; 9 bases are shared with TRBD1. CDR3 length: 16 amino acids. Trimming cost V 4 bases and J 2 bases; bases outside gene matches: 7. Germline assignment: CDR1 SGHTA and CDR2 FQGNSA. CDR3 region: CASSSGQGKFTDTQYF. The CDR3 bases are TGTGCCAGCAGCTCGGGACAGGGCAAATTCACAGATACGCAGTATTTT.

This clonotype came up many times. This chain links TRBV4-3 with TRBJ1-2; D remains unclear. The CDR3 runs 14 residues. Germline V gene sequence: CDR1 LGHNA, CDR2 YSLEER. Trimming took 1 base from V and 4 from J, leaving 10 bases between them. DNA for the CDR3: TGCGCCAGCAGCCAAGTTGGAACCCTCTATGGCTACACCTTC. It yields the protein CASSQVGTLYGYTF.

The sample holds a few counts of this clonotype. V and J are TRBV20-1 and TRBJ2-7, with 7 bases that match TRBD1. The CDR3 contains 15 residues. After removal of 1 base from V and 0 bases from J, the junction contained 6 bases not matched to a gene. CDR1 and CDR2 from the germline V gene are DFQATT and SNEGSKA (reference sequence). CDR3 DNA sequence: TGCAGTGCTAGAGCCCGGGACAGCTTCTCCTACGAGCAGTACTTC. This codes for CSARARDSFSYEQYF.

This clonotype showed up just a few times. This chain connects TRBV20-1 to TRBJ2-5, with a possible D match to TRBD1 (5 bases). The germline V gene encodes CDR1 DFQATT and CDR2 SNEGSKA (reference sequence). The CDR3 spans 13 residues. V dropped 2 bases and J dropped 1 base, with 8 bases sitting between them. CDR3 sequence (DNA): TGCAGTGCTAGAAGGGGCCCCCAAGAGACCCAGTACTTC. Protein: CSARRGPQETQYF.

The V gene is TRBV7-2, the J gene TRBJ2-7; 9 bases match TRBD1. The CDR3 has 16 residues. Germline assignment: CDR1 SGHTA and CDR2 FQGNSA. The V gene end was trimmed by 5 bases and the J gene end by 4 bases; junction bases not matched to a gene: 12. The DNA of the CDR3 is TGTGCCAGCAGCCCAGGGGCGGGACAGGGATTTTACGAGCAGTACTTC. Translating it yields CASSPGAGQGFYEQYF.

Worth noting for this clonotype: A junction boundary mismatches the germline segment, possibly from a read error. The rearrangement links TRBV10-3 to TRBJ2-1, with 9 bases lining up with TRBD1. CDR1 ENHRY and CDR2 SYGVKD come from the germline V gene. This CDR3 region has 16 residues. This CDR3 reads CAISEPGQGSCNEQFF. As DNA, the CDR3 is TGTGCCATCAGTGAGCCGGGACAGGGCTCCTGCAATGAGCAGTTCTTC.

The chain combines TRBV3-1 with TRBJ1-6; D not certain. The V gene lost 0 bases and the J gene lost 7 bases, with 7 bases spanning the gap. The germline gives CDR1 LGHDT, CDR2 YNNKEL (reference sequence). This CDR3 contains 14 residues. The CDR3 spells CASSQEADNSPLHF. Here the CDR3 DNA reads TGTGCCAGCAGCCAAGAGGCCGACAATTCACCCCTCCACTTT.

This sequence joins TRBV12-3 or TRBV12-4 and TRBJ2-7; 8 bases map to TRBD1. V gave up 4 bases and J gave up 5 bases; unmatched junction bases: 7. CDR3 length: 14 residues. CDR3 sequence reads: CASSSPDREDEQYF. As DNA, the CDR3 is TGTGCCAGCAGTTCACCGGACAGGGAGGACGAGCAGTACTTC.

This clonotype was seen at least ten times. The chain links TRBV20-1 to TRBJ2-7, with no clear D. Per the germline V gene, CDR1 is DFQATT and CDR2 is SNEGSKA (reference sequence). The CDR3 has 13 amino acids. Trimming removed 1 base at V and 0 bases at J, with 7 bases between. The CDR3 DNA is TGCAGTGCTAGAGTTCGCGACTCCTACGAGCAGTACTTC. This translates into CSARVRDSYEQYF.

The genes are TRBV20-1 and TRBJ2-3; tentative D call: TRBD1 (6 bases). Germline V gives CDR1 DFQATT, CDR2 SNEGSKA (reference sequence). V lost 4 bases and J 3 bases, leaving 8 bases between the germline ends. CDR3 size: 12 residues. The CDR3 coding sequence is TGCAGTGCTACCCAGGGGACAGATACGCAGTATTTT. Translation: CSATQGTDTQYF.

The rearrangement links TRBV29-1 to TRBJ1-1; D not resolved. The CDR3 contains 13 residues. Germline-derived CDR1 and CDR2 are SQVTM and ANQGSEA. Trimming removed 3 bases at V and 0 bases at J, with 8 bases between. This chain's CDR3 is CSVDVTVNTEAFF. The CDR3 DNA reads as TGCAGCGTTGACGTGACGGTGAACACTGAAGCTTTCTTT.

The chain couples TRBV10-3 to TRBJ2-7; 7 bases are a match to TRBD1. The CDR3 totals 13 residues. V was clipped by 2 bases and J by 2 bases; unmatched bases: 0. Germline V gives CDR1 ENHRY, CDR2 SYGVKD. This CDR3 is CAISEQGAYEQYF. Here the CDR3 DNA reads TGTGCCATCAGTGAGCAGGGGGCCTACGAGCAGTACTTC.

This clonotype showed up just a few times. The V and J genes are TRBV6-1 and TRBJ2-4, with TRBD1 as a possible D gene (6 bases). Trimming pared 2 bases from V and 6 bases from J, leaving 8 bases between. Germline loops: CDR1 MNHNS, CDR2 SASEGT. The CDR3 runs 13 residues. The CDR3 protein is CASSEPDRNIQYF. The CDR3 DNA is TGTGCCAGCAGTGAACCGGACAGAAACATTCAGTACTTC.

There are a few counts of this clonotype. This rearrangement joins TRBV20-1 to TRBJ1-2; D not resolved. From germline, CDR1 is DFQATT and CDR2 SNEGSKA (reference sequence). The V gene lost 1 base and the J gene lost 8 bases, with 14 bases spanning the gap. The CDR3 is 13 amino acids. The DNA of the CDR3 is TGCAGTGCTAGAGTGCGGGATGTGGGCGGCTACACCTTC. It codes for CSARVRDVGGYTF.

This clonotype was detected only a few times. This chain uses TRBV6-2 or TRBV6-3 with TRBJ1-4; no reliable D call. This CDR3 contains 14 residues. In germline, CDR1 is MNHEY, CDR2 SVGEGT. Between the trimmed V and J ends, which lost 2 bases and 8 bases, there was a span of 12 bases. CDR3 coding DNA: TGTGCCAGCAGTTACAACCACAGAACGGAAAAACTGTTTTTT. Its protein product is CASSYNHRTEKLFF.

This chain joins TRBV14 and TRBJ1-1; the D gene is possibly TRBD1 (5 bases). The CDR3 sequence is 14 residues long. Trimming shortened V by 7 bases and J by 0 bases, and 12 bases separated the two germline ends. Per germline, CDR1 SGHDN and CDR2 FVKESK. CDR3 amino acids: CASKGQTMNTEAFF. CDR3 coding DNA: TGTGCCAGCAAAGGACAAACCATGAACACTGAAGCTTTCTTT.

The gene calls are TRBV20-1 and TRBJ2-3; 15 bases agree with TRBD2. This CDR3 comprises 15 residues. J was trimmed by 10 bases and V by 3 bases; bases with no gene match: 8. CDR1 is DFQATT, CDR2 SNEGSKA, per germline (reference sequence). CDR3 amino acids: CSASPGTSGGPPQYF. The CDR3 DNA follows: TGCAGTGCTAGTCCTGGGACTAGCGGGGGGCCCCCGCAGTATTTT.

This clonotype occurred a few times. The V gene is TRBV5-1, the J gene TRBJ2-5; a possible D gene is TRBD1 (6 bases). The CDR3 loop spans 14 amino acids. V was cut by 4 bases and J by 2 bases, with 12 bases left in between. Germline lookup yields CDR1 SGHRS and CDR2 YFSETQ. CDR3: CASSKGQPQETQYF. DNA for the CDR3: TGCGCCAGCAGCAAAGGACAGCCACAAGAGACCCAGTACTTC.

Note on this clonotype: A much larger clone lies one base from this, so it may be a read error. The chain recombines TRBV6-1 with TRBJ1-1, with D hard to call. CDR3 length: 12 amino acids. The V and J ends lost 1 base and 0 bases respectively, with 0 bases between them. Germline V gene sequence: CDR1 MNHNS, CDR2 SASEGT. CDR3 nucleotide sequence: TGTGCCAGCAGTGAAGTGAACACTGAAGCTTTCTTT. This gives the protein CASSEVNTEAFF.

This clonotype was observed a handful of times. This chain uses TRBV6-1 with TRBJ2-7; 11 nucleotides align to TRBD1. The CDR3 consists of 18 residues. After removal of 8 bases from V and 0 bases from J, the junction contained 15 bases not matched to a gene. CDR1 is MNHNS, CDR2 SASEGT, per germline. As DNA, the CDR3 is TGTGCCAGCTACCGAACCCGGGACAGGGGGTCCGACTCCTACGAGCAGTACTTC. Translation gives CASYRTRDRGSDSYEQYF.

The gene calls are TRBV7-2 and TRBJ2-3, with D uncertain. The V end lost 1 base, the J end lost 6 bases, and 11 bases lay between the germline ends. This CDR3 spans 14 amino acids. Germline CDR1 and CDR2: SGHTA and FQGNSA. The CDR3 DNA sequence: TGTGCCAGCAGCTTAGTAGGCCCGGGCGATACGCAGTATTTT. This encodes CASSLVGPGDTQYF.